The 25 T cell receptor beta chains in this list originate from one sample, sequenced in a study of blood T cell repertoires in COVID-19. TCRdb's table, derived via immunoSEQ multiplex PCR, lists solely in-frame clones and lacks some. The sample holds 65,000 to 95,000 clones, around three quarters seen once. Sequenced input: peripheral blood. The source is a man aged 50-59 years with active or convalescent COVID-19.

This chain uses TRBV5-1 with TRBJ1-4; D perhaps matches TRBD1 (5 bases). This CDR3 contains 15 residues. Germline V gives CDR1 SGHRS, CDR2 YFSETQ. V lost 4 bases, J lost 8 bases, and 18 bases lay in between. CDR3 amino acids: CASSPGLLSGEKLFF. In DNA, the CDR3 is TGCGCCAGCAGCCCGGGACTACTGAGTGGAGAAAAACTGTTTTTT. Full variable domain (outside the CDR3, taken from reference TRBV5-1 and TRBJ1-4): KAGVTQTPRYLIKTRGQQVTLSCSPISGHRSVSWYQQTPGQGLQFLFEYFSETQRNKGNFPGRFSGRQFSNSRSEMNVSTLELGDSALYLCASSPGLLSGEKLFFGSGTQLSVL.

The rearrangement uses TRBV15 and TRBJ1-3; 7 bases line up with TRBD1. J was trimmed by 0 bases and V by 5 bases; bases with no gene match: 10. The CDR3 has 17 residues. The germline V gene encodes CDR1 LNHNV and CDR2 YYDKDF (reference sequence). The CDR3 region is CATSGGAGQDSGNTIYF. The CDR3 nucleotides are TGTGCCACCAGCGGAGGGGCTGGACAGGACTCTGGAAACACCATATATTTT.

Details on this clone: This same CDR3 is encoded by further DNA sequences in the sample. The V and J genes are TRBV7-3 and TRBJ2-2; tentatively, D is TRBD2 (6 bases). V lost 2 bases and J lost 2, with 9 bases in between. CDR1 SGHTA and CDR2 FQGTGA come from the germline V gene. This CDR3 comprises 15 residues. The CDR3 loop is CASSLAGLNTGELFF. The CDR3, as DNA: TGTGCCAGCAGCTTAGCGGGGTTAAACACCGGGGAGCTGTTTTTT.

CDR3 sequence: CASSYYRENTEAFF. The CDR3 nucleotides read TGTGCCAGCAGTTACTACAGAGAGAACACTGAAGCTTTCTTT. This chain connects TRBV6-2 or TRBV6-3 to TRBJ1-1; D ambiguous. Germline loops: CDR1 MNHEY, CDR2 SVGEGT. Trimming stripped 1 base from V and 1 base from J, with 7 bases between. CDR3 length equals 14 residues.

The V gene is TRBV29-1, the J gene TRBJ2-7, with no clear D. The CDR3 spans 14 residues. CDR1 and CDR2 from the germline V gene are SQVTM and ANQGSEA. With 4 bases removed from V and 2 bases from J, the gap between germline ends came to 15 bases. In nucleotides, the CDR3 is TGCAGCGTTGTGAGATCTGCACCGGCCTACGAGCAGTACTTC. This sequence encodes CSVVRSAPAYEQYF.

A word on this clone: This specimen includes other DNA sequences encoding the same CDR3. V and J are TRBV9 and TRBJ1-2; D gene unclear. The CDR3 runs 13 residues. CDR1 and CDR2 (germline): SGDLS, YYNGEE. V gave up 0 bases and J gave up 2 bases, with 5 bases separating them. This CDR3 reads CASSVAGNYGYTF. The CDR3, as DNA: TGTGCCAGCAGCGTAGCGGGGAACTATGGCTACACCTTC.

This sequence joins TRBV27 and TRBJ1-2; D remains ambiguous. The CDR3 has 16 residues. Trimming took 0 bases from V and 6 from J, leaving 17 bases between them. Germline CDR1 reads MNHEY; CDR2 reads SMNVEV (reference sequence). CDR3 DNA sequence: TGTGCCAGCAGTTTATCGGGCAGCCCGGCGGGTAATGGCTACACCTTC. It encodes CASSLSGSPAGNGYTF.

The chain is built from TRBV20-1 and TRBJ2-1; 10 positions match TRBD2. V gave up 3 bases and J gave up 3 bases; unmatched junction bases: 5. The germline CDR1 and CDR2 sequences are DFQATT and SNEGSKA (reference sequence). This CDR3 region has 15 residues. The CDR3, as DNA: TGCAGTGCTAGTCGGGGACTAGCGTACTACAATGAGCAGTTCTTC. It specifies CSASRGLAYYNEQFF.

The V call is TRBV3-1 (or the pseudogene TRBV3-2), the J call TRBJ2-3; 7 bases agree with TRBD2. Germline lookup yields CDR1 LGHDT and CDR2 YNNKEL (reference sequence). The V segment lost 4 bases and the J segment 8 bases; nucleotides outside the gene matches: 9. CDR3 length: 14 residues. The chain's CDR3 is CASSPGTTVITQYF. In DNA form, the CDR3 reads TGTGCCAGCAGCCCCGGGACTACCGTCATTACGCAGTATTTT.

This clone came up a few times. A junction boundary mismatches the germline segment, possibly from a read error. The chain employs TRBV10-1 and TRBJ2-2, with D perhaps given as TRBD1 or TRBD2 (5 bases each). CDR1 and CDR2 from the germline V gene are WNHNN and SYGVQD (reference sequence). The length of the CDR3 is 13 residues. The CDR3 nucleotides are TGCACCAGAGGGGCAGCGAACACCGGGGAGCTGTTTTTT. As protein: CTRGAANTGELFF.

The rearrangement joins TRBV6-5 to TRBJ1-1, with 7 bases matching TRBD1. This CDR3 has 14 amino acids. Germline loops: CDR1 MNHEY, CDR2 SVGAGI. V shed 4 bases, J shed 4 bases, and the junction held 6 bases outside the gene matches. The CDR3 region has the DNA TGTGCCAGCAGTTCCGACAGGGAGGTCACTGAAGCTTTCTTT. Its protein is CASSSDREVTEAFF.

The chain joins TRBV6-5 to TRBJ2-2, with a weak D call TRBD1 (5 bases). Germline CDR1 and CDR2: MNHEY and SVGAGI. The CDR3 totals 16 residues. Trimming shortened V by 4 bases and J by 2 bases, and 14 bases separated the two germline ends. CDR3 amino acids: CASSLGHTANTGELFF. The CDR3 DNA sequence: TGTGCCAGCAGTTTAGGACACACCGCAAACACCGGGGAGCTGTTTTTT.

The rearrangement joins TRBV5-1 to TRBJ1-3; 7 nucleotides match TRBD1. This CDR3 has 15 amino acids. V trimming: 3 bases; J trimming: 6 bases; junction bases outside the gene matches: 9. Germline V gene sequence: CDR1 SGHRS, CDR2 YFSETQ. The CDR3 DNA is TGCGCCAGCAGCTGGTATCCGGGACAGCAAAACACCATATATTTT. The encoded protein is CASSWYPGQQNTIYF.

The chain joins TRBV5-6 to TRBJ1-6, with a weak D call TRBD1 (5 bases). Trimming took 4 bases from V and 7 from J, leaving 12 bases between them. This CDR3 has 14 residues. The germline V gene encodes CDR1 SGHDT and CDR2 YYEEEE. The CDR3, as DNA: TGTGCCAGCAGCCTCGGGGGTGGGAATTCACCCCTCCACTTT. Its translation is CASSLGGGNSPLHF.

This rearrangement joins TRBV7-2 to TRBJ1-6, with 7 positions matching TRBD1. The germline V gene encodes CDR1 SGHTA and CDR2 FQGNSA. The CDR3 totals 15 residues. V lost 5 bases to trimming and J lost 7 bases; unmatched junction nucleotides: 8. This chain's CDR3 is CASSSQTGTNSPLHF. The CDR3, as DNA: TGTGCCAGCAGCAGTCAGACAGGGACCAATTCACCCCTCCACTTT.

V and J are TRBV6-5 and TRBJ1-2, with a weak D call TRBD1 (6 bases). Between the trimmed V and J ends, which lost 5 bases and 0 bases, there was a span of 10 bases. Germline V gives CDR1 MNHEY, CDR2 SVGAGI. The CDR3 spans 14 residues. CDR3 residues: CASSQGRANYGYTF. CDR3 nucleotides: TGTGCCAGCAGTCAGGGGAGGGCTAACTATGGCTACACCTTC.

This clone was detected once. In DNA, the CDR3 is TGTGCCAGCAGCCTGGGCGGGAAAAGCAATCAGCCCCAGCATTTT. Protein product: CASSLGGKSNQPQHF. V is TRBV7-9 and J is TRBJ1-5; the D is unclear. Germline lookup yields CDR1 SEHNR and CDR2 FQNEAQ (reference sequence). The V end was cut by 5 bases, the J end by 1 base, with 12 bases between. The CDR3 runs to 15 residues.

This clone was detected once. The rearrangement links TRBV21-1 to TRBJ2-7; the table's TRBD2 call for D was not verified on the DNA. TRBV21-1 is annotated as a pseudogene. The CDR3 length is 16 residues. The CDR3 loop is CASNEIVLAGSYEQYF. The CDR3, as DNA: TGTGCCAGCAACGAAATCGTACTAGCGGGCTCCTACGAGCAGTACTTC.

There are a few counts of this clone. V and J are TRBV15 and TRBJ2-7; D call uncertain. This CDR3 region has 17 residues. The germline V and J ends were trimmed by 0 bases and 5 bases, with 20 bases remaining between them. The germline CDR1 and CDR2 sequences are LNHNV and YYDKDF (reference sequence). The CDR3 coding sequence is TGTGCCACCAGCAGAGAAGGCAGTTCTTTAGGAGTTCACGAGCAGTACTTC. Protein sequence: CATSREGSSLGVHEQYF.

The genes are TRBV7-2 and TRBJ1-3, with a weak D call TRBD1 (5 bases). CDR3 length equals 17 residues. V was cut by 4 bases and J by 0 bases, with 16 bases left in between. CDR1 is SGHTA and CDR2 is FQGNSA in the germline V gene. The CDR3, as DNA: TGTGCCAGCAGCTCTACCTCCCGCAGGGTCTCTGGAAACACCATATATTTT. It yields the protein CASSSTSRRVSGNTIYF.

In nucleotides, the CDR3 is TGTGCCAGCAACCAAGGCAGCCACCCCGGGAGCTACACCTTC. Translated: CASNQGSHPGSYTF. The chain couples TRBV28 to TRBJ1-2; D is undetermined. Trimming removed 7 bases from V and 9 bases from J, with 21 bases in between. This CDR3 comprises 14 residues. The germline gives CDR1 MDHEN, CDR2 SYDVKM.

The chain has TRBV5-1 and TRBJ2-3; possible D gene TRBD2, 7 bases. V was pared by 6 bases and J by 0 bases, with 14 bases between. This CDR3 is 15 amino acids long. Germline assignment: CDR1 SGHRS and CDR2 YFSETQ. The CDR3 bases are TGCGCCAGCACCAAGGGGGGGATTAGCACAGATACGCAGTATTTT. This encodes CASTKGGISTDTQYF.

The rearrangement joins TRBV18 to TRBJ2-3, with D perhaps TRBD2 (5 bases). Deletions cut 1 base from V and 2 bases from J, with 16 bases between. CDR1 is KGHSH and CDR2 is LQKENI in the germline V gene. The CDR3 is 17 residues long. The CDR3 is CASSPQAGGSFTDTQYF. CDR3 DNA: TGTGCCAGCTCACCACAAGCCGGCGGGTCATTCACAGATACGCAGTATTTT.

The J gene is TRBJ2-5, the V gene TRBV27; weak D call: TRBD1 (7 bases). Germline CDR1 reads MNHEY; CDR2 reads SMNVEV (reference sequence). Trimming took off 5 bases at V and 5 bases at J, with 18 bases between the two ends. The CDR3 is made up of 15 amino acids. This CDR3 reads CASSRTRGVWETQYF. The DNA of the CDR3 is TGTGCCAGCAGTAGGACCAGGGGGGTTTGGGAGACCCAGTACTTC.

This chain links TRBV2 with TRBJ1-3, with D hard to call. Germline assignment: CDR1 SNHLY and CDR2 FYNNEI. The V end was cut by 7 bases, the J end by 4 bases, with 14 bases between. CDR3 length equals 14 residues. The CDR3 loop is CASKLVESGNTIYF. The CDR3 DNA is TGTGCCAGCAAACTTGTGGAGTCAGGAAACACCATATATTTT. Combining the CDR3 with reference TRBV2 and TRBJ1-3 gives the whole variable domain EPEVTQTPSHQVTQMGQEVILRCVPISNHLYFYWYRQILGQKVEFLVSFYNNEISEKSEIFDDQFSVERPDGSNFTLKIRSTKLEDSAMYFCASKLVESGNTIYFGEGSWLTVV.